The present T cell receptor (beta chain) was sequenced within a study of regulatory T cells in long-lasting Graves disease. Study details: Graves' patients with a new diagnosis had received antithyroid drugs under 3 months. Study outcomes and limitations: Only peripheral blood was studied, not thyroid tissue.

Through Arm-PCR of CDR3 regions and iRepertoire HTBI primers, TCR beta libraries were built. A single record per CDR3 protein comes from TCRdb applying MiXCR to the multiplex PCR reads. The table has fewer than 350,000 distinct CDR3 sequences, over 15% seen once. This clonotype was picked up many times. What it binds is not known. Time point defined: newly diagnosed GD, antithyroid drugs for less than 3 months. The TCR library was made from RNA extracted from PBMCs. The clonotype comes from a female donor with Graves disease. The sequencing here drew on peripheral blood mononuclear cells (PBMCs), taken at new diagnosis, from a patient treated with antithyroid drugs.

The CDR3 region has the DNA TGTGCCAATTCGGGGACAGGCCCGGGTACTGGCTACACCTTC. Translation gives CANSGTGPGTGYTF. This sequence joins TRBV2 and TRBJ1-2, with 8 bases matching TRBD1. This CDR3 is built from 14 residues. Trimming at V came to 10 bases and at J to 7 bases, leaving 14 bases not matched to a gene. In germline, CDR1 is SNHLY, CDR2 FYNNEI.